This T cell receptor beta chain was profiled in a study of CD8+ T cells in alopecia areata. The overall study: Treated patients were given 5 to 10 mg oral tofacitinib twice daily. Severity of treated patients was scored by affected scalp percentage.

The treatment here: oral pan-JAK inhibitor, 5-10 mg twice daily. The researchers isolated CD4+ and CD8+ T cells from PBMCs by sorting. About this clone: Its matching antigen is unknown.

Following RNA extraction, reverse transcription yielded cDNA that acted as the sequencing template. The repertoire was sequenced with immunoSEQ multiplex PCR; TCRdb's copy has only in-frame clones and lacks some. The sample consists of 110,000 to 150,000 clones, nearly 55% of them appearing once. Study observations and caveats: Scalp clonality, along with expanded CD8+ clones among the top 100, was significantly decreased by tofacitinib.

The germline V and J ends were trimmed by 0 bases and 0 bases, with 14 bases remaining between them. The CDR3 is 16 residues long. From germline, CDR1 is GTSNPN and CDR2 SVGIG (reference sequence). The clonotype originates from a human donor with alopecia areata. The chain employs TRBV30 and TRBJ2-5; D remains ambiguous. The sequencing here drew on CD8+ T cells sorted from blood, taken at week 4, from a patient treated with tofacitinib. This CDR3 reads CAWSVARVSYQETQYF. CDR3 nucleotides: TGTGCCTGGAGTGTGGCTCGGGTCTCGTACCAAGAGACCCAGTACTTC.